The 32 T cell receptor beta chains reported below all come from one sample, sequenced in a study of T cells in Graves' hyperthyroidism and ophthalmopathy. Amplification yielded TCR beta CDR3 regions, with RNA transcripts as the source. HTBI primers drove first-round RT-PCR of the TCR CDR3. TCRdb reanalysed the multiplex PCR reads using MiXCR and keeps one entry per CDR3 protein. The sample includes some 760,000 distinct CDR3 sequences, 13% to 15% of them seen just once. Material: blood. The source of these receptors is a woman between 18 and 29 years old with Graves' hyperthyroidism.

This clonotype showed up many times. This chain connects TRBV28 to TRBJ2-7; TRBD1 agrees at 7 bases. The CDR3 extends over 17 amino acids. Germline loops: CDR1 MDHEN, CDR2 SYDVKM. The V gene end was trimmed by 4 bases and the J gene end by 2 bases; junction bases not matched to a gene: 14. The CDR3 loop reads CASSSSRDSYYAYEQYF. The CDR3 DNA reads as TGTGCCAGCAGTTCGTCCCGGGACAGTTACTATGCCTACGAGCAGTACTTC.

The rearrangement uses TRBV27 and TRBJ1-6, with D tentatively TRBD1 (6 bases). The CDR3 runs to 15 residues. V lost 3 bases to trimming and J lost 7 bases, with 13 bases between them. From germline, CDR1 is MNHEY and CDR2 SMNVEV (reference sequence). CDR3: CASSFTGTSNSPLHF. The CDR3, as DNA: TGTGCCAGCAGTTTTACCGGGACATCAAATTCACCCCTCCACTTT.

This clonotype was recorded many times. The chain carries TRBV20-1 and TRBJ2-5; TRBD2 matches 9 bases. With V trimmed by 4 bases and J by 5 bases, 8 bases remained unmatched. This CDR3 contains 14 residues. The V gene's germline CDR1 is DFQATT and CDR2 SNEGSKA (reference sequence). As DNA, the CDR3 is TGCAGTGCTACGGGCGGGAGGGCCCGGGAGACCCAGTACTTC. It codes for CSATGGRARETQYF.

This clonotype appeared a few times. The CDR3 ends on some other residue instead of the conserved phenylalanine or tryptophan, so this is likely a read error. This sequence joins TRBV7-9 and TRBJ2-7; the D gene is possibly TRBD2 (6 bases). The CDR3 has 16 residues. V shed 1 base and J shed 3 bases, with 16 bases lying between them. Germline values: CDR1 SEHNR, CDR2 FQNEAQ (reference sequence). This CDR3 reads CASSLVLGDGGYEQYL. CDR3 in DNA: TGTGCCAGCAGCTTAGTGTTGGGTGACGGGGGCTACGAGCAGTACCTC.

This clonotype was seen many times. V gene TRBV24-1 combines with J gene TRBJ2-3; 11 bases match TRBD2. V lost 4 bases to trimming and J lost 5 bases; unmatched junction nucleotides: 16. This CDR3 spans 19 amino acids. CDR1 and CDR2 (germline): KGHDR, SFDVKD. The CDR3 is CATSEPLAGDASREDTQYF. CDR3 DNA: TGTGCCACCAGTGAGCCACTAGCGGGGGATGCCTCGAGGGAAGATACGCAGTATTTT.

In its sample, this clonotype was seen a few times. This chain joins TRBV5-1 and TRBJ2-5; 7 bases fit TRBD2. The length of the CDR3 is 14 residues. Germline loops: CDR1 SGHRS, CDR2 YFSETQ. V dropped 4 bases and J dropped 5; count of bases not matched to a gene: 8. CDR3 coding DNA: TGCGCCAGCAGCCCAGGTGGGGGGGTGGAGACCCAGTACTTC. This sequence encodes CASSPGGGVETQYF. Complete variable domain (other parts from reference TRBV5-1 and TRBJ2-5): KAGVTQTPRYLIKTRGQQVTLSCSPISGHRSVSWYQQTPGQGLQFLFEYFSETQRNKGNFPGRFSGRQFSNSRSEMNVSTLELGDSALYLCASSPGGGVETQYFGPGTRLLVL.

This clonotype showed up many times. The rearrangement joins TRBV11-2 to TRBJ2-2, with D possibly called TRBD1 or TRBD2 (6 bases each). Trimming pared 5 bases from V and 4 bases from J, leaving 11 bases between. The CDR3 length is 14 residues. Germline V gene data show CDR1 as SGHAT and CDR2 as FQNNGV. The CDR3 is CASSIGGGTGELFF. CDR3 sequence (DNA): TGTGCCAGCAGCATAGGGGGAGGCACCGGGGAGCTGTTTTTT.

This clonotype was detected many times. This chain joins TRBV30 and TRBJ2-7; D is undetermined. The V end was cut by 2 bases, the J end by 0 bases, with 20 bases between. From germline, CDR1 is GTSNPN and CDR2 SVGIG (reference sequence). The CDR3 runs to 17 residues. The DNA of the CDR3 is TGTGCCTGGAGTTCAATGGTTGGATTGATAAACTCCTACGAGCAGTACTTC. This sequence encodes CAWSSMVGLINSYEQYF.

This clonotype has a count of ten or more. The chain carries TRBV20-1 and TRBJ2-1; D unresolved. The V gene's germline CDR1 is DFQATT and CDR2 SNEGSKA (reference sequence). The CDR3 is 15 residues long. V lost 0 bases, J lost 1 base, and 10 bases lay in between. The CDR3 protein is CSARDSGQSYNEQFF. The CDR3 DNA sequence: TGCAGTGCTAGAGATTCGGGCCAGTCCTACAATGAGCAGTTCTTC.

Points on this clonotype: This clone may be a read error of a much larger clone one base away. This rearrangement joins TRBV15 to TRBJ2-7; TRBD2 matches at 13 bases. Looked up from germline, CDR1 is LNHNV and CDR2 is YYDKDF (reference sequence). The CDR3 sequence is 14 residues long. CDR3 protein: CATGRTSGSHEQYF. DNA of the CDR3: TGTGCCACCGGCAGGACTAGCGGGAGTCACGAGCAGTACTTC.

This clonotype was observed at least ten times. The chain employs TRBV2 and TRBJ2-1, with 11 bases that match TRBD2. Trimming removed 7 bases from V and 4 bases from J; junction bases left unmatched: 24. The germline CDR1 and CDR2 sequences are SNHLY and FYNNEI. This CDR3 comprises 21 residues. CDR3 region: CASTKTTNSGRALIRYNEQFF. The CDR3 nucleotides are TGTGCCAGCACTAAAACAACCAATAGCGGGAGGGCCCTGATTCGATACAATGAGCAGTTCTTC.

This chain uses TRBV19 with TRBJ1-2, with a weak D call TRBD1 (6 bases). Germline V gives CDR1 LNHDA, CDR2 SQIVND (reference sequence). This CDR3 is 12 amino acids long. The V end was cut by 7 bases, the J end by 0 bases, with 6 bases between. The CDR3 DNA reads as TGTGCCAGTACAGGGGCTAACTATGGCTACACCTTC. Its protein is CASTGANYGYTF.

In its sample, this clonotype was seen many times. J is TRBJ1-2 and V is TRBV28, with D unclear. This CDR3 has 16 amino acids. Germline V lookup: CDR1 MDHEN, CDR2 SYDVKM. V lost 3 bases to trimming and J lost 0 bases, with 14 bases between them. CDR3 residues: CASSFEGTPPNYGYTF. The CDR3 coding sequence is TGTGCCAGCAGTTTCGAGGGTACCCCACCTAACTATGGCTACACCTTC.

This clonotype was detected many times. V is TRBV7-2 and J is TRBJ2-1, with 9 bases that match TRBD2. Losses at the gene ends were 5 bases for V and 7 bases for J; bases not matched to a gene: 18. The CDR3 extends over 18 amino acids. Germline CDR1 and CDR2: SGHTA and FQGNSA. In DNA form, the CDR3 reads TGTGCCAGCAGCGGGGGGGTTAGCGGGAGTTTTTTAGGGAATGAGCAGTTCTTC. Protein sequence: CASSGGVSGSFLGNEQFF. The full variable domain, rest sourced from reference TRBV7-2 and TRBJ2-1, is GAGVSQSPSNKVTEKGKDVELRCDPISGHTALYWYRQSLGQGLEFLIYFQGNSAPDKSGLPSDRFSAERTGGSVSTLTIQRTQQEDSAVYLCASSGGVSGSFLGNEQFFGPGTRLTVL.

This chain uses TRBV24-1 with TRBJ2-1, with D possibly being TRBD2 (5 bases). Germline CDR1 is KGHDR and CDR2 is SFDVKD. V lost 6 bases and J 8 bases, leaving 7 bases between the germline ends. The CDR3 extends over 11 amino acids. CDR3 amino acids: CATSWRDEQFF. In DNA form, the CDR3 reads TGTGCCACCAGTTGGCGGGATGAGCAGTTCTTC.

Ten or more counts support this clonotype. The chain couples TRBV12-3 or TRBV12-4 to TRBJ2-1, with D perhaps TRBD1 (5 bases). Trimming pared 8 bases from V and 5 bases from J, leaving 19 bases between. This CDR3 is 15 amino acids long. The CDR3 region is CASSYWGPAHNEQFF. CDR3 coding DNA: TGTGCCAGCTCGTATTGGGGCCCAGCCCACAATGAGCAGTTCTTC.

This clonotype appeared many times. The chain has TRBV27 and TRBJ2-7; 8 bases agree with TRBD2. The germline V gene has CDR1 MNHEY and CDR2 SMNVEV (reference sequence). CDR3 length: 14 amino acids. Losses at the gene ends were 10 bases for V and 7 bases for J; bases not matched to a gene: 15. The CDR3, as DNA: TGTGCCACCCGGGGACTAGGTGGGCCCCTAGAGCAGTACTTC. It codes for CATRGLGGPLEQYF.

This clonotype came up many times. The chain couples TRBV11-2 to TRBJ2-5; tentatively, D is TRBD1 or TRBD2 (5 bases each). Germline loops: CDR1 SGHAT, CDR2 FQNNGV. The length of the CDR3 is 18 residues. Trimming took 2 bases from V and 0 from J, leaving 19 bases between them. The CDR3 region is CASSLQPRWDQDQETQYF. The CDR3, as DNA: TGTGCCAGCAGCTTACAACCCCGGTGGGACCAGGACCAAGAGACCCAGTACTTC.

The V and J genes are TRBV13 and TRBJ2-1; D may be TRBD2 (6 bases). The CDR3 loop spans 16 amino acids. Per germline, CDR1 PRHDT and CDR2 FYEKMQ (reference sequence). V was shortened by 2 bases and J by 5 bases, with 16 bases between the two germline ends. The CDR3 region is CASSLRRSSDDNEQFF. CDR3 sequence (DNA): TGTGCCAGCAGCTTACGGAGATCTAGCGACGACAATGAGCAGTTCTTC.

This clonotype was seen more than once but under ten times. The chain couples TRBV5-6 to TRBJ2-1, with unresolved D. Germline V CDR1 and CDR2: SGHDT, YYEEEE. V was pared by 5 bases and J by 10 bases, with 16 bases between. The CDR3 runs to 13 residues. The CDR3, as DNA: TGTGCCAGCAGTGAACTGACGAGAAGGGAGCAGTTCTTC. Its translation is CASSELTRREQFF.

This clonotype was detected a few times. The gene calls are TRBV30 and TRBJ1-3; no reliable D call. The V and J ends lost 4 bases and 1 base respectively, with 5 bases between them. Germline CDR1 GTSNPN, CDR2 SVGIG (reference sequence). CDR3 length equals 12 residues. The CDR3 bases are TGTGCCTGGACGGAATCTGGAAACACCATATATTTT. Protein sequence: CAWTESGNTIYF.

This clonotype appeared many times. V is TRBV4-1 and J is TRBJ2-3; perhaps TRBD2 as D (6 bases). CDR1 is MGHRA and CDR2 is YSYEKL in the germline V gene. CDR3 length: 17 residues. The V end lost 5 bases, the J end lost 1 base, and 19 bases lay between the germline ends. CDR3 amino acids: CASSALGRDRGTDTQYF. The DNA for the CDR3 is TGCGCCAGCAGCGCCCTCGGGCGGGATCGAGGCACAGATACGCAGTATTTT.

This clonotype was observed many times. The chain uses TRBV6-1 and TRBJ2-1, with 8 bases fitting TRBD2. The trim removed 6 bases at V and 9 bases at J, leaving 16 bases unmatched. The germline CDR1 and CDR2 sequences are MNHNS and SASEGT. This CDR3 is built from 16 residues. The CDR3 region has the DNA TGTGCCAGCAGAACCTCCACGGGGGGGTTAGCAAGTGAGCAGTTCTTC. It codes for CASRTSTGGLASEQFF.

This clonotype appeared a few times. The chain recombines TRBV20-1 with TRBJ1-5; no definite D call. The CDR3 has 13 residues. The V gene lost 2 bases and the J gene lost 1 base, with 6 bases spanning the gap. Germline loops: CDR1 DFQATT, CDR2 SNEGSKA (reference sequence). The CDR3 sequence: CSARYVSNQPQHF. CDR3 bases: TGCAGTGCTAGATATGTAAGCAATCAGCCCCAGCATTTT.

As regards this clonotype: A much more abundant neighbour one base away suggests this may be a read error. V usage is TRBV28 and J usage is TRBJ2-7; D is tentatively TRBD1 or TRBD2 (5 bases each). The J call is doubtful: the DNA matches TRBJ2-1 better. The germline CDR1 and CDR2 sequences are MDHEN and SYDVKM. CDR3 length: 15 residues. As DNA, the CDR3 is TGTGCCAGCAGTCCCCTAGGGGACCCCACCTACGAGCAGTTCTTC. This translates into CASSPLGDPTYEQFF.

The chain employs TRBV29-1 and TRBJ2-2, with D maybe TRBD1 (5 bases). Between the trimmed V and J ends, which lost 5 bases and 3 bases, there was a span of 7 bases. This CDR3 spans 12 amino acids. CDR1 SQVTM and CDR2 ANQGSEA come from the germline V gene. CDR3 sequence (DNA): TGCAGCGTTATGACAGACACCGGGGAGCTGTTTTTT. As protein: CSVMTDTGELFF.

This clonotype has a handful of counts. This rearrangement joins TRBV29-1 to TRBJ1-1; TRBD1 is a possible D gene (5 bases). V was trimmed by 3 bases and J by 4 bases, leaving 9 bases between them. CDR1 is SQVTM, CDR2 ANQGSEA, per germline. This CDR3 comprises 12 residues. CDR3 DNA sequence: TGCAGCGTTGACGGGGGAAGCACTGAAGCTTTCTTT. Encoded protein: CSVDGGSTEAFF.

In this sample, this clonotype turned up many times. The chain has TRBV7-3 and TRBJ2-1; the D is unclear. Deletions cut 4 bases from V and 6 bases from J, with 19 bases between. The germline V gene encodes CDR1 SGHTA and CDR2 FQGTGA. CDR3 length: 16 amino acids. CDR3 residues: CASSSPDAGKGNEQFF. The DNA for the CDR3 is TGTGCCAGCAGCTCCCCCGACGCTGGTAAAGGCAATGAGCAGTTCTTC.

The chain is built from TRBV24-1 and TRBJ2-1; 9 nucleotides line up with TRBD1. CDR3 size: 16 residues. The J segment lost 3 bases and the V segment lost 2 bases, leaving 4 bases of the junction unmatched. Germline lookup yields CDR1 KGHDR and CDR2 SFDVKD. The CDR3 nucleotides are TGTGCCACCAGTGATTCGGGACAGGGTAACTACAATGAGCAGTTCTTC. Translating gives CATSDSGQGNYNEQFF.

This clonotype was recorded many times. The chain is built from TRBV5-1 and TRBJ2-2, with 8 bases that match TRBD2. This CDR3 has 16 residues. Germline V CDR1 and CDR2: SGHRS, YFSETQ. V lost 1 base, J lost 2 bases, and 4 bases stayed unmatched. The CDR3 region is CASSLIVAGNTGELFF. As DNA, the CDR3 is TGCGCCAGCAGCTTGATTGTAGCGGGAAACACCGGGGAGCTGTTTTTT. Full variable domain (missing parts from reference TRBV5-1 and TRBJ2-2): KAGVTQTPRYLIKTRGQQVTLSCSPISGHRSVSWYQQTPGQGLQFLFEYFSETQRNKGNFPGRFSGRQFSNSRSEMNVSTLELGDSALYLCASSLIVAGNTGELFFGEGSRLTVL.

In this sample, this clonotype turned up many times. The J gene is TRBJ2-7, the V gene TRBV28, with D hard to call. Trimming cost V 4 bases and J 0 bases, with 16 bases left between them. CDR1 MDHEN and CDR2 SYDVKM come from the germline V gene. The CDR3 length is 16 residues. CDR3 sequence: CASSSAIGQASYEQYF. CDR3 nucleotides: TGTGCCAGCAGTTCCGCCATTGGGCAGGCCTCCTACGAGCAGTACTTC.

The J gene is TRBJ1-2, the V gene TRBV28; tentative D call: TRBD1 (5 bases). CDR3 length equals 14 residues. The germline V gene has CDR1 MDHEN and CDR2 SYDVKM. Trimming took 2 bases from V and 12 from J, leaving 19 bases between them. CDR3 coding DNA: TGTGCCAGCAGTTTAGAGAGAGAGAGCAGGGAGAACACCTTC. This translates into CASSLERESRENTF.